Below, 21 T cell receptor beta chains from the same sample are listed, as sequenced in a study of blood T cell repertoires in COVID-19. The method was immunoSEQ multiplex PCR; TCRdb's version includes in-frame clones alone and lacks a portion of them. The sample contains around 88,000 clones, about 88% of which appear only once. Sequencing was carried out using peripheral blood. The receptors originated from an elderly woman with acute or convalescent COVID-19.

The chain links TRBV6-5 to TRBJ2-1; 7 bases are shared with TRBD1. The germline CDR1 and CDR2 sequences are MNHEY and SVGAGI. The CDR3 is made up of 15 amino acids. The ends lost 0 bases at V and 8 bases at J; junction bases unmatched: 7. This CDR3 reads CASSYSGTVKDEQFF. The CDR3 nucleotides read TGTGCCAGCAGTTACTCTGGGACAGTTAAGGATGAGCAGTTCTTC.

The V and J genes are TRBV24-1 and TRBJ2-5; 11 positions match TRBD1. Germline V gene sequence: CDR1 KGHDR, CDR2 SFDVKD. V gave up 2 bases and J gave up 5 bases; unmatched junction bases: 6. This CDR3 is 16 amino acids long. For the CDR3, the DNA is TGTGCCACCAGTGATTCCGGGACAGGGGGAGCGGAGACCCAGTACTTC. It is translated as CATSDSGTGGAETQYF.

The table lists this clone with a few counts. CDR3 loop: CASRYRTSGRRREETQYF. CDR3 in DNA: TGTGCCAGCAGATATAGGACTAGCGGGCGAAGGCGGGAAGAGACCCAGTACTTC. J is TRBJ2-5 and V is TRBV28; 11 bases map to TRBD2. In germline, CDR1 is MDHEN, CDR2 SYDVKM. This CDR3 comprises 18 residues. J lost 3 bases, V lost 6 bases, and 15 bases had no gene match.

This sequence joins TRBV7-2 and TRBJ1-2, with TRBD1 matching 11 bases. From germline, CDR1 is SGHTA and CDR2 FQGNSA. After removal of 3 bases from V and 7 bases from J, the junction contained 4 bases not matched to a gene. CDR3 length: 14 amino acids. The CDR3 DNA reads TGTGCCAGCAGCTTTCGGACAGGGGGCGGTGGCTACACCTTC. Translation: CASSFRTGGGGYTF.

This clone was seen only once. The chain has TRBV28 and TRBJ2-7; 8 nucleotides match TRBD1. Germline V gene sequence: CDR1 MDHEN, CDR2 SYDVKM. The CDR3 has 15 residues. V lost 6 bases to trimming and J lost 11 bases; unmatched junction nucleotides: 18. The CDR3 reads CASRRTGPLRAGEYF. CDR3 DNA: TGTGCCAGCAGACGGACAGGGCCCCTACGAGCTGGGGAGTACTTC.

The chain has TRBV2 and TRBJ2-3; 8 bases align to TRBD1. The germline V gene encodes CDR1 SNHLY and CDR2 FYNNEI. V lost 8 bases to trimming and J lost 2 bases; unmatched junction nucleotides: 3. This CDR3 is built from 13 residues. The CDR3 sequence: CASAGGYTDTQYF. CDR3 bases: TGTGCCAGCGCAGGGGGCTACACAGATACGCAGTATTTT.

V gene TRBV9 combines with J gene TRBJ2-1, with 7 bases that match TRBD1. Germline V gene data show CDR1 as SGDLS and CDR2 as YYNGEE. The CDR3 has 16 residues. V shed 0 bases, J shed 4 bases, and the junction held 7 bases outside the gene matches. The CDR3 region is CASSVARQGGYNEQFF. The CDR3 DNA follows: TGTGCCAGCAGCGTAGCCCGACAGGGTGGATACAATGAGCAGTTCTTC.

The CDR3 coding sequence is TGTGCCAGCAGCAAAGATGATATGATTGGGCTCCATAGACACACCGGGGAGCTGTTTTTT. This codes for CASSKDDMIGLHRHTGELFF. V gene TRBV21-1 combines with J gene TRBJ2-2; no DNA check was done on the table's D call, TRBD1. TRBV21-1 is listed as a pseudogene. The CDR3 extends over 20 amino acids.

The rearrangement joins TRBV6-6 to TRBJ1-6, with D maybe TRBD1 (5 bases). Trimming removed 4 bases from V and 8 bases from J, with 9 bases in between. The germline CDR1 and CDR2 sequences are MNHNY and SVGAGI (reference sequence). CDR3 length: 13 residues. CDR3 residues: CASSSGPDSPLHF. Here the CDR3 DNA reads TGTGCCAGCAGTTCAGGGCCGGATTCACCCCTCCACTTT.

Only one count was recorded for this clone. The chain uses TRBV29-1 and TRBJ2-2, with 10 bases aligning to TRBD1. With V trimmed by 5 bases and J by 4 bases, 10 bases remained unmatched. Germline loops: CDR1 SQVTM, CDR2 ANQGSEA. This CDR3 comprises 16 residues. CDR3 amino acids: CSVPRTGTGATGELFF. CDR3 sequence (DNA): TGCAGCGTTCCCCGAACCGGGACAGGGGCCACCGGGGAGCTGTTTTTT.

The chain joins TRBV30 to TRBJ2-2; D is possibly TRBD2 (5 bases). The CDR3 has 13 amino acids. The ends were cut back, 3 bases at V and 7 bases at J, with 12 bases in the middle. CDR1 and CDR2 (germline): GTSNPN, SVGIG (reference sequence). The CDR3 reads CAWRITSFGELFF. Written as DNA, the CDR3 is TGTGCCTGGAGAATTACTAGTTTCGGGGAGCTGTTTTTT.

The CDR3 DNA reads as TGTGCCAGCAGCCGAACCGGGACAGGGAAAAACTATGGCTACACCTTC. It encodes CASSRTGTGKNYGYTF. This chain links TRBV7-9 with TRBJ1-2; 9 nucleotides line up with TRBD1. Looked up from germline, CDR1 is SEHNR and CDR2 is FQNEAQ (reference sequence). CDR3 size: 16 residues. The ends lost 5 bases at V and 2 bases at J; junction bases unmatched: 9.

The V call is TRBV6-1, the J call TRBJ2-1, with TRBD2 matching over 10 bases. J was trimmed by 3 bases and V by 1 base; bases with no gene match: 9. CDR1 MNHNS and CDR2 SASEGT come from the germline V gene. CDR3 size: 18 residues. CDR3 nucleotide sequence: TGTGCCAGCAGTGAAGGGGCTAGCGGGGGATTCCTCTACAATGAGCAGTTCTTC. Amino acid sequence: CASSEGASGGFLYNEQFF.

This clone was found once. The chain combines TRBV3-1 (or the pseudogene TRBV3-2) with TRBJ1-1; a weak D match, TRBD1 (5 bases). V dropped 3 bases and J dropped 4 bases, with 12 bases sitting between them. CDR1 and CDR2 (germline): LGHDT, YNNKEL (reference sequence). The CDR3 length is 14 residues. This CDR3 is CASSQQGRPTEAFF. The DNA of the CDR3 is TGTGCCAGCAGCCAGCAGGGAAGGCCCACTGAAGCTTTCTTT.

The chain is built from TRBV7-2 and TRBJ2-4; maybe TRBD1 (6 bases). The V end was cut by 1 base, the J end by 2 bases, with 12 bases between. This CDR3 has 16 residues. Germline V gives CDR1 SGHTA, CDR2 FQGNSA. CDR3 in DNA: TGTGCCAGCAGCTTAGGACAGGAGTGGTCCAAAAACATTCAGTACTTC. Translation: CASSLGQEWSKNIQYF.

The chain is built from TRBV5-1 and TRBJ2-1; 7 nucleotides match TRBD1. Germline V lookup: CDR1 SGHRS, CDR2 YFSETQ. The CDR3 is made up of 15 amino acids. V shed 3 bases and J 4 bases; nucleotides not matched to a gene: 7. CDR3 bases: TGCGCCAGCAGCTCGGGACAGTCCGGTTACAATGAGCAGTTCTTC. Translation: CASSSGQSGYNEQFF.

The genes are TRBV25-1 and TRBJ2-3; D perhaps matches TRBD2 (5 bases). V was pared by 6 bases and J by 0 bases, with 16 bases between. Looked up from germline, CDR1 is MGHDK and CDR2 is SYGVNS. The CDR3 extends over 16 amino acids. The CDR3 bases are TGTGCCAGCAGCGAGAAGGGCCGGGGAAGCACAGATACGCAGTATTTT. This gives the protein CASSEKGRGSTDTQYF.

The chain carries TRBV5-8 and TRBJ1-4; TRBD1 matches 7 bases. CDR1 is SGHTS and CDR2 is YDEGEE in the germline V gene. V dropped 3 bases and J dropped 8; count of bases not matched to a gene: 16. The CDR3 has 17 amino acids. The CDR3 loop reads CASSSGALLGGREKLFF. CDR3 DNA sequence: TGTGCCAGCAGCTCCGGGGCTCTATTAGGGGGCCGGGAAAAACTGTTTTTT.

The chain recombines TRBV18 with TRBJ2-1, with D possibly matching TRBD2 (5 bases). Looked up from germline, CDR1 is KGHSH and CDR2 is LQKENI. Trimming took 3 bases from V and 13 from J, leaving 19 bases between them. There are 14 residues in the CDR3. The DNA of the CDR3 is TGTGCCAGCTCACCGGGAGCAGGCTCGGGCCCTCAGTTCTTC. Protein: CASSPGAGSGPQFF.

The chain combines TRBV2 with TRBJ2-7, with 10 bases identical to TRBD1. The ends lost 6 bases at V and 5 bases at J; junction bases unmatched: 13. This CDR3 has 16 amino acids. The germline V gene has CDR1 SNHLY and CDR2 FYNNEI. As DNA, the CDR3 is TGTGCCAGCAGACACTACCGGGACAGGGGTCTCGACGAGCAGTACTTC. This translates into CASRHYRDRGLDEQYF.

The gene calls are TRBV7-2 and TRBJ1-2, with TRBD1 as a possible D gene (6 bases). The V end lost 1 base, the J end lost 3 bases, and 18 bases lay between the germline ends. Germline V gene data show CDR1 as SGHTA and CDR2 as FQGNSA. This CDR3 contains 17 residues. CDR3 region: CASSLDSTGFGHYGYTF. Here the CDR3 DNA reads TGTGCCAGCAGCTTAGATTCAACAGGGTTTGGCCACTATGGCTACACCTTC. Full variable domain (missing parts from reference TRBV7-2 and TRBJ1-2): GAGVSQSPSNKVTEKGKDVELRCDPISGHTALYWYRQSLGQGLEFLIYFQGNSAPDKSGLPSDRFSAERTGGSVSTLTIQRTQQEDSAVYLCASSLDSTGFGHYGYTFGSGTRLTVV.